One and the same sample provided the 7 T cell receptor beta chains below, sequenced in a study of Graves' ophthalmopathy and Graves' hyperthyroidism. RNA transcripts were the template, and TCR beta CDR3 regions were amplified from them. An opening RT-PCR round employed HTBI primers and preceded a second-round multiplex PCR. TCRdb redid the calling of the multiplex PCR reads with MiXCR, one entry per CDR3 protein. The data hold nearly 400,000 distinct CDR3 sequences, with around 20% observed a single time. Sample: peripheral blood. These receptor sequences come from a woman aged 18-29 years with Graves' ophthalmopathy.

In this sample, this clonotype turned up many times. The chain employs TRBV6-5 and TRBJ2-7; D gene ambiguous. Trimming cost V 6 bases and J 0 bases, with 15 bases left between them. Germline V gives CDR1 MNHEY, CDR2 SVGAGI. The CDR3 is 15 amino acids. The chain's CDR3 is CASRFGQEISYEQYF. The CDR3 DNA reads TGTGCCAGCAGATTTGGGCAAGAGATCTCCTACGAGCAGTACTTC.

Of note for this clonotype: At one boundary the junction diverges from the germline segment, which might be a read error. V gene TRBV6-2 or TRBV6-3 combines with J gene TRBJ1-5; 9 bases are shared with TRBD1. This CDR3 has 14 amino acids. The germline gives CDR1 MNHEY, CDR2 SVGEGT. The CDR3 here is CAGSTGTGLQPQHF. CDR3 nucleotide sequence: TGTGCCGGCAGCACCGGGACAGGGCTTCAGCCCCAGCATTTT.

This clonotype was found many times. The rearrangement uses TRBV29-1 and TRBJ2-5; D may be TRBD1 (7 bases). The V and J ends lost 3 bases and 6 bases respectively, with 14 bases between them. The CDR3 length is 13 residues. Germline loops: CDR1 SQVTM, CDR2 ANQGSEA. The chain's CDR3 is CSVDNSGGKTQYF. DNA for the CDR3: TGCAGCGTTGATAATTCAGGGGGGAAGACCCAGTACTTC. Full variable domain (rest looked up from reference TRBV29-1 and TRBJ2-5): SAVISQKPSRDICQRGTSLTIQCQVDSQVTMMFWYRQQPGQSLTLIATANQGSEATYESGFVIDKFPISRPNLTFSTLTVSNMSPEDSSIYLCSVDNSGGKTQYFGPGTRLLVL.

This clonotype appeared many times. The chain uses TRBV2 and TRBJ2-5, with 7 bases fitting TRBD2. This CDR3 contains 15 residues. The trim removed 6 bases at V and 2 bases at J, leaving 9 bases unmatched. Germline CDR1 SNHLY, CDR2 FYNNEI. CDR3 in amino acids: CASSEAGTIQETQYF. The CDR3, as DNA: TGTGCCAGCAGCGAGGCCGGGACTATACAAGAGACCCAGTACTTC.

This clonotype has a count of ten or more. The gene calls are TRBV24-1 and TRBJ2-5, with a weak D call TRBD1 (5 bases). With 0 bases removed from V and 2 bases from J, the gap between germline ends came to 9 bases. This CDR3 has 15 amino acids. CDR1 and CDR2 from the germline V gene are KGHDR and SFDVKD. The CDR3: CATSDLQGTQETQYF. For the CDR3, the DNA is TGTGCCACCAGTGATTTGCAGGGCACTCAAGAGACCCAGTACTTC.

The rearrangement uses TRBV12-3 or TRBV12-4 and TRBJ2-2, with 8 bases matching TRBD2. Trimming removed 1 base from V and 4 bases from J; junction bases left unmatched: 5. CDR3 length: 16 amino acids. The DNA of the CDR3 is TGTGCCAGCAGTTTAGTTGTAGCGGGAATCACCGGGGAGCTGTTTTTT. The encoded protein is CASSLVVAGITGELFF.

The table lists this clonotype with many counts. This chain links TRBV28 with TRBJ2-1; D perhaps matches TRBD2 (6 bases). The V end lost 5 bases, the J end lost 7 bases, and 18 bases lay between the germline ends. This CDR3 is built from 15 residues. The germline V gene encodes CDR1 MDHEN and CDR2 SYDVKM. CDR3 DNA: TGTGCCAGCAGTACCGCTAGCGAAAGAAGGAATGAGCAGTTCTTC. Residues: CASSTASERRNEQFF.